This TCR beta chain came from a study of shared clonotypes between healthy human individuals. The overall study: A couple of female and three male donors aged 18 to 49 were enrolled.

Into CD45RA+ naive and CD45RA-negative memory subsets, the CD4+ cells were split. CDR1 and CDR2 from the germline V gene are SQVTM and ANQGSEA. This CDR3 spans 15 amino acids. Trimming cost V 2 bases and J 2 bases; bases outside gene matches: 5. Profiling relied on immunoSEQ multiplex PCR, and the TCRdb table lists in-frame clones only, not all of them. The sample records over a million clones, about 96% being singletons. For this clone: The target antigen is unknown.

Study findings and constraints: Sequencing depth was a factor that was expected to affect clonotype sharing among donors.

This clonotype originated in a man aged 25-40 years in good health. Input material: naive CD4+ T cells sorted from blood. Subset defined: CD45RA+ positively selected. The chain has TRBV29-1 and TRBJ2-3; TRBD2 matches at 9 bases. The CDR3 DNA reads as TGCAGCGTTGAATTAGCGGGAGTAGACACAGATACGCAGTATTTT. Protein sequence: CSVELAGVDTDTQYF.